This TCR beta chain was sequenced in a study of CD8 T cells in ankylosing spondylitis. Study-level points and caveats: CD8+ cells made up the disease-linked clones, which were relatively rare in peripheral blood. Ankylosing spondylitis blood appeared to be characterized by a TCR beta motif of roughly eight highly homologous variants. Reports of some motif variants in reactive arthritis synovial fluid and blood predate this one. From matched ankylosing spondylitis synovial fluid, disease-linked clones were reportedly recovered at significantly enriched levels.

Scientists made TCR beta libraries using quantitative 5'-RACE with molecular barcodes. TCRdb reanalysed the 5' RACE reads using MiXCR and keeps one entry per CDR3 protein. This sample yields roughly 470,000 distinct CDR3 sequences, of which 20% to 30% are seen a single time; approximately 1% belongs to the top ten. This clonotype was counted only a few times. Antigen unknown. Sequencing was carried out using blood, either unsorted or a sorted T cell fraction (not recorded which). The receptor was isolated from a male donor with ankylosing spondylitis.

CDR3 in amino acids: CASSSDRYLDGYTF. The CDR3 DNA reads TGTGCCAGCAGCTCGGACCGGTACCTGGATGGCTACACCTTC. The rearrangement uses TRBV7-9 and TRBJ1-2; D is unresolved. The V end was cut by 4 bases, the J end by 6 bases, with 15 bases between. The CDR3 sequence is 14 residues long. Per germline, CDR1 SEHNR and CDR2 FQNEAQ (reference sequence).